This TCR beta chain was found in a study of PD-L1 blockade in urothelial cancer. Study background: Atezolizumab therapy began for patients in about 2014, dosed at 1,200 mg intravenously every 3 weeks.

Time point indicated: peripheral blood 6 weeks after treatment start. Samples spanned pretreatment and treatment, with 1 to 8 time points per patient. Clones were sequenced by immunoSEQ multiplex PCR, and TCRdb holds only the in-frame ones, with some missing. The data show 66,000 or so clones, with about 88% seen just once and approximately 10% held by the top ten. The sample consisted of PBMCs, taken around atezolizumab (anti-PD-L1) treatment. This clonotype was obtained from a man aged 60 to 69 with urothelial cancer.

CDR3 bases: TGTGCCAGCAGTCGGACAGGGGTCAACACCGGGGAGCTGTTTTTT. Protein sequence: CASSRTGVNTGELFF. The V and J genes are TRBV6-1 and TRBJ2-2; 9 nucleotides align to TRBD1. The V gene end was trimmed by 5 bases and the J gene end by 2 bases; junction bases not matched to a gene: 3. This CDR3 contains 15 residues. CDR1 and CDR2 (germline): MNHNS, SASEGT.